These 23 T cell receptor beta chains originate from one sample sequenced in a study of identical twins. MiXCR, applied by TCRdb to the 5' RACE reads, yields one record per CDR3 protein. Altogether about 900,000 distinct CDR3 sequences are present, 10% to 15% being singletons, with the ten largest covering 1.5% to 2%. The same specimen was also included in a second study, on yellow fever vaccine responses in identical twins.

Sequencing was carried out using PBMCs. These receptors all come from a woman in her late teens or twenties in good health.

There are many counts of this clonotype. V is TRBV12-3 or TRBV12-4 and J is TRBJ1-5; the D gene is possibly TRBD1 (6 bases). CDR3 length: 14 amino acids. V gave up 5 bases and J gave up 4 bases, with 12 bases separating them. The CDR3 protein is CASSQGQRNQPQHF. As DNA, the CDR3 is TGTGCCAGCAGTCAGGGACAAAGAAATCAGCCCCAGCATTTT.

This clonotype occurred a few times. The chain has TRBV29-1 and TRBJ2-5; D is unclear. The V gene lost 2 bases and the J gene lost 5 bases, with 6 bases spanning the gap. The CDR3 is 11 residues long. CDR1 is SQVTM and CDR2 is ANQGSEA in the germline V gene. The CDR3 region is CSVERSETQYF. CDR3 sequence (DNA): TGCAGCGTTGAAAGGTCGGAGACCCAGTACTTC. Drawing the rest from reference TRBV29-1 and TRBJ2-5, the complete variable domain is SAVISQKPSRDICQRGTSLTIQCQVDSQVTMMFWYRQQPGQSLTLIATANQGSEATYESGFVIDKFPISRPNLTFSTLTVSNMSPEDSSIYLCSVERSETQYFGPGTRLLVL.

This clonotype was counted only a few times. V is TRBV6-1 and J is TRBJ2-1; TRBD2 agrees at 16 bases. The CDR3 length is 17 residues. The junction had 9 bases not matched to a gene; V was cut back by 6 bases and J by 7 bases. The germline V gene has CDR1 MNHNS and CDR2 SASEGT. CDR3 amino acids: CASRWGLAGGPRNEQFF. The DNA for the CDR3 is TGTGCCAGCAGGTGGGGACTAGCGGGAGGGCCTCGAAATGAGCAGTTCTTC.

This clonotype has a handful of counts. The chain uses TRBV3-1 and TRBJ2-3, with D unclear. In germline, CDR1 is LGHDT, CDR2 YNNKEL (reference sequence). V lost 0 bases, J lost 0 bases, and 16 bases lay in between. The CDR3 spans 18 residues. This chain's CDR3 is CASSQEVPGGRSTDTQYF. The CDR3 region has the DNA TGTGCCAGCAGCCAAGAAGTCCCGGGTGGTCGTAGCACAGATACGCAGTATTTT.

In this sample, this clonotype turned up a few times. The chain links TRBV6-1 to TRBJ2-5; D perhaps matches TRBD1 (5 bases). The CDR3 consists of 15 residues. CDR1 is MNHNS, CDR2 SASEGT, per germline. Deletions cut 6 bases from V and 3 bases from J, with 17 bases between. The CDR3, as DNA: TGTGCCAGCAGACGCTTCGTGGCAGGGAAAGAGACCCAGTACTTC. The encoded protein is CASRRFVAGKETQYF.

This chain uses TRBV4-1 with TRBJ2-3; 7 bases are a match to TRBD1. Germline trimming cut 0 bases from V and 4 bases from J; bases unmatched to any gene: 7. Germline V gives CDR1 MGHRA, CDR2 YSYEKL. The CDR3 length is 16 residues. The CDR3 sequence is CASSQDRRGGSDTQYF. CDR3 in DNA: TGCGCCAGCAGCCAAGATCGTAGAGGGGGCTCAGATACGCAGTATTTT.

In this sample, this clonotype turned up many times. The chain uses TRBV5-1 and TRBJ2-1; the match to TRBD1 covers 9 bases. From germline, CDR1 is SGHRS and CDR2 YFSETQ. With V trimmed by 3 bases and J by 9 bases, 4 bases remained unmatched. CDR3 length equals 13 residues. CDR3 loop: CASSSGQGVEQFF. CDR3 coding DNA: TGCGCCAGCAGCTCGGGACAGGGAGTTGAGCAGTTCTTC. Looking up the rest from reference TRBV5-1 and TRBJ2-1 gives the full variable domain: KAGVTQTPRYLIKTRGQQVTLSCSPISGHRSVSWYQQTPGQGLQFLFEYFSETQRNKGNFPGRFSGRQFSNSRSEMNVSTLELGDSALYLCASSSGQGVEQFFGPGTRLTVL.

V and J are TRBV12-3 or TRBV12-4 and TRBJ2-5, with 8 bases that match TRBD1. The V and J ends lost 8 bases and 3 bases, in that order; junction bases with no gene match: 5. CDR3 size: 13 residues. The CDR3, as DNA: TGTGCCAGCCGGCACAGGGGGGAAGAGACCCAGTACTTC. Translated: CASRHRGEETQYF.

This clonotype was counted ten times or more. This chain joins TRBV20-1 and TRBJ2-3; either TRBD1 or TRBD2 may supply D (6 bases each). CDR1 DFQATT and CDR2 SNEGSKA come from the germline V gene (reference sequence). Trimming stripped 0 bases from V and 2 bases from J, with 21 bases between. The CDR3 covers 18 residues. Written as DNA, the CDR3 is TGCAGTGCTAGAGATAAGGACGAGGGGGGACCTTACACAGATACGCAGTATTTT. Translated: CSARDKDEGGPYTDTQYF.

This clonotype showed up just a few times. The chain links TRBV20-1 to TRBJ2-1, with 12 bases fitting TRBD2. V trimming: 5 bases; J trimming: 6 bases; junction bases outside the gene matches: 8. Germline CDR1 is DFQATT and CDR2 is SNEGSKA (reference sequence). CDR3 size: 15 residues. CDR3 amino acids: CSAPKTSGSGNEQFF. CDR3 DNA: TGCAGTGCTCCCAAGACTAGCGGGAGTGGCAATGAGCAGTTCTTC.

The chain uses TRBV3-1 and TRBJ2-3; D is ambiguous. Per germline, CDR1 LGHDT and CDR2 YNNKEL (reference sequence). The V gene lost 1 base and the J gene lost 7 bases, with 6 bases spanning the gap. The CDR3 is made up of 12 amino acids. The CDR3 DNA reads TGTGCCAGCAGCCAAGCTTTTTATACGCAGTATTTT. Its translation: CASSQAFYTQYF.

This clonotype was found many times. The chain joins TRBV4-1 to TRBJ1-5; a possible D gene is TRBD1 (6 bases). Deletions cut 0 bases from V and 7 bases from J, with 13 bases between. CDR3 length: 15 amino acids. Germline V CDR1 and CDR2: MGHRA, YSYEKL. CDR3 in amino acids: CASSQEGGAAQPQHF. The CDR3 DNA sequence: TGCGCCAGCAGCCAAGAGGGGGGGGCCGCACAGCCCCAGCATTTT.

This clonotype was detected only a few times. The chain combines TRBV6-1 with TRBJ2-2, with a weak D call TRBD1 (6 bases). CDR3 size: 13 residues. Germline CDR1 reads MNHNS; CDR2 reads SASEGT. Trimming shortened V by 4 bases and J by 7 bases, and 10 bases separated the two germline ends. CDR3 sequence reads: CASSGRGSGELFF. The CDR3 nucleotides read TGTGCCAGCAGTGGCAGGGGAAGCGGGGAGCTGTTTTTT.

This clonotype was detected a few times. J is TRBJ1-6 and V is TRBV14; 7 bases match TRBD1. V trimming: 6 bases; J trimming: 7 bases; junction bases outside the gene matches: 18. The CDR3 consists of 18 residues. Germline V gene sequence: CDR1 SGHDN, CDR2 FVKESK. The CDR3 loop is CASSLGKGTGVGNSPLHF. Written as DNA, the CDR3 is TGTGCCAGCAGTTTAGGCAAGGGAACAGGGGTTGGAAATTCACCCCTCCACTTT.

The CDR3 DNA sequence: TGTGCCATCAGTGAGGGGCTAGCGGGAGTTGGGCTGTACGAGCAGTACTTC. Its translation is CAISEGLAGVGLYEQYF. This chain connects TRBV10-3 to TRBJ2-7, with TRBD2 matching over 10 bases. CDR1 is ENHRY and CDR2 is SYGVKD in the germline V gene. The V gene end was trimmed by 2 bases and the J gene end by 4 bases; junction bases not matched to a gene: 11. The CDR3 loop spans 17 amino acids.

This clonotype was seen a few times. The V gene is TRBV11-2, the J gene TRBJ2-2; 12 nucleotides match TRBD2. Germline V gene lookup returns CDR1 SGHAT and CDR2 FQNNGV. Trimming at V came to 7 bases and at J to 5 bases, leaving 11 bases not matched to a gene. The CDR3 contains 17 residues. CDR3 DNA sequence: TGTGCCAGCACCTATCTAGCGGGGGGGCCGGGAACCGGGGAGCTGTTTTTT. This gives the protein CASTYLAGGPGTGELFF.

This clonotype appeared a few times. V gene TRBV15 combines with J gene TRBJ2-3; 7 bases match TRBD2. Losses at the gene ends were 0 bases for V and 1 base for J; bases not matched to a gene: 7. The CDR3 sequence is 17 residues long. Per the germline V gene, CDR1 is LNHNV and CDR2 is YYDKDF (reference sequence). CDR3 sequence (DNA): TGTGCCACCAGCAGAGATGGGGGGGAGAGGGGCACAGATACGCAGTATTTT. Translated: CATSRDGGERGTDTQYF.

The chain has TRBV20-1 and TRBJ2-5; TRBD1 matches at 10 bases. Trimming at V came to 6 bases and at J to 5 bases, leaving 9 bases not matched to a gene. The CDR3 sequence is 14 residues long. Germline V lookup: CDR1 DFQATT, CDR2 SNEGSKA (reference sequence). The CDR3 sequence is CSAPRGTGVETQYF. The CDR3 nucleotides are TGCAGTGCCCCCCGCGGGACAGGGGTTGAGACCCAGTACTTC.

In its sample, this clonotype was seen a few times. The chain carries TRBV4-1 and TRBJ2-1; 8 positions match TRBD2. J gave up 9 bases and V 6 bases, and 16 bases lay outside the gene matches. CDR1 is MGHRA, CDR2 YSYEKL, per germline. This CDR3 is built from 16 residues. The CDR3 sequence is CASRGVGTRDKTEQFF. The DNA for the CDR3 is TGCGCCAGCAGGGGCGTAGGGACTAGGGACAAGACTGAGCAGTTCTTC.

This clonotype was counted between two and nine times. V is TRBV6-5 and J is TRBJ2-7; D gene uncertain. Germline CDR1 is MNHEY and CDR2 is SVGAGI. V lost 0 bases, J lost 0 bases, and 9 bases lay in between. The CDR3 covers 15 residues. CDR3 loop: CASSYSQDPSYEQYF. In nucleotides, the CDR3 is TGTGCCAGCAGTTACTCGCAGGACCCCTCCTACGAGCAGTACTTC.

V is TRBV11-1 and J is TRBJ2-7; D may be TRBD1 (9 bases). The CDR3 is made up of 19 amino acids. Trimming left V 1 base short and J 2 bases short, with 24 bases between. The germline gives CDR1 SGHAT, CDR2 FQDESV (reference sequence). CDR3 nucleotides: TGTGCCAGCAGCTTAGACTTTTCGGGGGGGGACAGGGTCGCCTACGAGCAGTACTTC. Translated: CASSLDFSGGDRVAYEQYF.

The chain has TRBV9 and TRBJ1-6; 10 positions match TRBD1. With V trimmed by 0 bases and J by 9 bases, 3 bases remained unmatched. The CDR3 is 15 amino acids. The V gene's germline CDR1 is SGDLS and CDR2 YYNGEE. CDR3 DNA: TGTGCCAGCAGCGTAGGGGGGGACAGGGGTTCACCCCTCCACTTT. This translates into CASSVGGDRGSPLHF.

The V gene is TRBV11-1, the J gene TRBJ2-1; TRBD1 is a possible D gene (5 bases). This CDR3 comprises 21 residues. Trimming cost V 4 bases and J 4 bases, with 32 bases left between them. Germline CDR1 is SGHAT and CDR2 is FQDESV (reference sequence). Here the CDR3 reads CASSSTARATRGNIDYNEQFF. In DNA, the CDR3 is TGTGCCAGCAGCTCAACAGCCAGGGCAACTCGCGGAAACATCGATTACAATGAGCAGTTCTTC.